The 30 T cell receptor beta chains below come from one sample, sequenced in a study of shared clonotypes between healthy human individuals. Only in-frame clones appear in the TCRdb table, and some are missing; sequencing was by immunoSEQ multiplex PCR. This sample yields roughly 220,000 clones, of which 65% are seen a single time; 11% belongs to the top ten. Sequencing input: memory CD4+ T cells sorted from blood. The subset is: CD45RA-negative fraction. The receptor set was obtained from a man aged 25 to 45 in good health.

This clone has only a few counts. The V and J genes are TRBV6-1 and TRBJ1-5, with 7 bases matching TRBD1. CDR1 MNHNS and CDR2 SASEGT come from the germline V gene. The CDR3 runs 14 residues. Trimming at V came to 4 bases and at J to 11 bases, leaving 11 bases not matched to a gene. CDR3: CASSVSREGTAQHF. CDR3 nucleotides: TGTGCCAGCAGTGTCTCCAGGGAGGGGACAGCCCAGCATTTT.

The V call is TRBV28, the J call TRBJ2-2; 9 bases match TRBD1. The CDR3 has 14 residues. Germline CDR1 is MDHEN and CDR2 is SYDVKM. After removal of 7 bases from V and 5 bases from J, the junction contained 5 bases not matched to a gene. As DNA, the CDR3 is TGTGCCAGCATCGAGGGACAGGGTACCGGGGAGCTGTTTTTT. Residues: CASIEGQGTGELFF.

V is TRBV30 and J is TRBJ2-5; TRBD2 aligns across 7 bases. There are 14 residues in the CDR3. V was pared by 5 bases and J by 4 bases, with 10 bases of the junction left unmatched. Germline V CDR1 and CDR2: GTSNPN, SVGIG (reference sequence). As DNA, the CDR3 is TGTGCCTGGGGGAGGGGAGATGTCCCAGAGACCCAGTACTTC. Translation gives CAWGRGDVPETQYF.

The rearrangement joins TRBV7-6 to TRBJ2-7; D possibly uses TRBD1 or TRBD2 (5 bases each). The germline V gene has CDR1 SGHVS and CDR2 FNYEAQ. The CDR3 is 16 amino acids. V lost 0 bases and J lost 4, with 16 bases in between. CDR3 residues: CASSLAAGTAFYEQYF. DNA of the CDR3: TGTGCCAGCAGCTTAGCCGCCGGGACGGCATTTTACGAGCAGTACTTC.

A few counts support this clone. As DNA, the CDR3 is TGTGCCAGCAGCCCCATGGAGGGTGGCATTCAGTACTTC. Translating it yields CASSPMEGGIQYF. The chain couples TRBV11-2 to TRBJ2-4, with a weak D call TRBD2 (6 bases). Germline V gene lookup returns CDR1 SGHAT and CDR2 FQNNGV. The CDR3 totals 13 residues. Trimming pared 5 bases from V and 9 bases from J, leaving 14 bases between.

The J gene is TRBJ2-1, the V gene TRBV9, with 8 bases fitting TRBD2. This CDR3 spans 17 amino acids. Germline V gene data show CDR1 as SGDLS and CDR2 as YYNGEE. J was trimmed by 2 bases and V by 0 bases; bases with no gene match: 7. The CDR3 loop reads CASSVEASGFAYNEQFF. As DNA, the CDR3 is TGTGCCAGCAGCGTAGAGGCTAGCGGGTTCGCCTACAATGAGCAGTTCTTC.

The gene calls are TRBV28 and TRBJ1-5; D gene unclear. CDR1 and CDR2 (germline): MDHEN, SYDVKM. V dropped 6 bases and J dropped 0 bases, with 3 bases sitting between them. The CDR3 has 12 residues. The CDR3 loop is CASRFSNQPQHF. CDR3 coding DNA: TGTGCCAGCAGGTTTAGCAATCAGCCCCAGCATTTT. Based on the CDR3 plus reference TRBV28 and TRBJ1-5, the full variable domain is DVKVTQSSRYLVKRTGEKVFLECVQDMDHENMFWYRQDPGLGLRLIYFSYDVKMKEKGDIPEGYSVSREKKERFSLILESASTNQTSMYLCASRFSNQPQHFGDGTRLSIL.

The chain links TRBV6-5 to TRBJ2-7, with TRBD2 identical over 7 bases. The CDR3 has 15 amino acids. J was trimmed by 1 base and V by 3 bases; bases with no gene match: 6. Germline assignment: CDR1 MNHEY and CDR2 SVGAGI. DNA of the CDR3: TGTGCCAGCAGTTATGGCGGGAGAATGTCCTACGAGCAGTACTTC. Protein: CASSYGGRMSYEQYF.

This rearrangement joins TRBV5-1 to TRBJ2-3; D might be TRBD1 or TRBD2, each matching 5 bases. The germline V gene has CDR1 SGHRS and CDR2 YFSETQ. Trimming stripped 4 bases from V and 6 bases from J, with 21 bases between. The CDR3 has 16 amino acids. The DNA of the CDR3 is TGCGCCAGCAGCATAGTGGGGCAAAAAGGGAGCGATACGCAGTATTTT. Amino acid sequence: CASSIVGQKGSDTQYF. The full variable domain, with the rest looked up from reference TRBV5-1 and TRBJ2-3, is KAGVTQTPRYLIKTRGQQVTLSCSPISGHRSVSWYQQTPGQGLQFLFEYFSETQRNKGNFPGRFSGRQFSNSRSEMNVSTLELGDSALYLCASSIVGQKGSDTQYFGPGTRLTVL.

The chain uses TRBV5-1 and TRBJ2-5; 11 positions agree with TRBD2. This CDR3 spans 16 amino acids. Germline lookup yields CDR1 SGHRS and CDR2 YFSETQ. Germline trimming cut 0 bases from V and 1 base from J; bases unmatched to any gene: 2. The DNA for the CDR3 is TGCGCCAGCAGCTTGGCCGGGACTAGCGGCCAAGAGACCCAGTACTTC. Its translation: CASSLAGTSGQETQYF.

This clone has ten or more counts. The chain couples TRBV5-5 to TRBJ2-5, with 13 positions matching TRBD2. This CDR3 has 16 amino acids. From germline, CDR1 is SGHKS and CDR2 YYEKEE (reference sequence). V shed 4 bases and J 5 bases; nucleotides not matched to a gene: 8. The DNA of the CDR3 is TGTGCCAGCAGCCCCGGACTAGCGGGAGATTCTGAGACCCAGTACTTC. Translation: CASSPGLAGDSETQYF. Complete variable domain (other parts from reference TRBV5-5 and TRBJ2-5): DAGVTQSPTHLIKTRGQQVTLRCSPISGHKSVSWYQQVLGQGPQFIFQYYEKEERGRGNFPDRFSARQFPNYSSELNVNALLLGDSALYLCASSPGLAGDSETQYFGPGTRLLVL.

This clone was recorded a few times. The chain links TRBV18 to TRBJ1-2; D gene uncertain. Germline assignment: CDR1 KGHSH and CDR2 LQKENI. This CDR3 region has 15 residues. The V gene lost 3 bases and the J gene lost 5 bases, with 16 bases spanning the gap. CDR3 loop: CASSPGWFGEYGYTF. The CDR3 nucleotides read TGTGCCAGCTCACCTGGATGGTTCGGAGAGTATGGCTACACCTTC.

The chain carries TRBV18 and TRBJ1-5; tentatively, D is TRBD1 (5 bases). The CDR3 runs to 15 residues. V gave up 3 bases and J gave up 4 bases, with 13 bases separating them. Germline lookup yields CDR1 KGHSH and CDR2 LQKENI. The CDR3 DNA sequence: TGTGCCAGCTCACCCCCTGGGGGACCGAATCAGCCCCAGCATTTT. Encoded protein: CASSPPGGPNQPQHF.

The chain links TRBV10-1 to TRBJ1-5; D not certain. The CDR3 runs 13 residues. Per the germline V gene, CDR1 is WNHNN and CDR2 is SYGVQD (reference sequence). Between the trimmed V and J ends, which lost 3 bases and 10 bases, there was a span of 13 bases. CDR3 in amino acids: CASSDHSRGPQHF. CDR3 nucleotides: TGCGCCAGCAGTGACCACAGCAGAGGCCCCCAGCATTTT.

The gene calls are TRBV5-1 and TRBJ1-1, with D hard to call. Germline lookup yields CDR1 SGHRS and CDR2 YFSETQ. CDR3 length: 13 amino acids. V gave up 0 bases and J gave up 5 bases, with 8 bases separating them. The CDR3 sequence: CASSLEGLTEAFF. The CDR3 region has the DNA TGCGCCAGCAGCTTGGAAGGGTTAACTGAAGCTTTCTTT.

This clone occurred a few times. The genes are TRBV28 and TRBJ1-1; no clear D gene. V lost 0 bases, J lost 4 bases, and 12 bases lay in between. The CDR3 sequence is 15 residues long. Germline V gene sequence: CDR1 MDHEN, CDR2 SYDVKM. The CDR3: CASSLWSVEVTEAFF. The CDR3 DNA reads as TGTGCCAGCAGTTTATGGTCCGTTGAGGTCACTGAAGCTTTCTTT. Combining the CDR3 with reference TRBV28 and TRBJ1-1 gives the whole variable domain DVKVTQSSRYLVKRTGEKVFLECVQDMDHENMFWYRQDPGLGLRLIYFSYDVKMKEKGDIPEGYSVSREKKERFSLILESASTNQTSMYLCASSLWSVEVTEAFFGQGTRLTVV.

In this sample, this clone turned up a few times. The CDR3 region has the DNA TGTGCCAGCAGAGGTCAGGGGATAGCCGGGGAGCTGTTTTTT. This gives the protein CASRGQGIAGELFF. V gene TRBV6-1 combines with J gene TRBJ2-2; possible D gene TRBD1, 6 bases. The germline V and J ends were trimmed by 6 bases and 6 bases, with 14 bases remaining between them. Germline loops: CDR1 MNHNS, CDR2 SASEGT. This CDR3 spans 14 amino acids.

The V gene is TRBV5-7, the J gene TRBJ2-3; weak D call: TRBD1 (5 bases). TRBV5-7 is an ORF; its function is uncertain. V lost 1 base to trimming and J lost 2 bases, with 11 bases between them. This CDR3 is 15 amino acids long. The CDR3, as DNA: TGTGCCAGCAGCTTGTCGCCAGGGCTCACAGATACGCAGTATTTT. It specifies CASSLSPGLTDTQYF.

V usage is TRBV5-1 and J usage is TRBJ2-1, with TRBD2 identical over 9 bases. CDR1 and CDR2 from the germline V gene are SGHRS and YFSETQ. V lost 1 base to trimming and J lost 10 bases; unmatched junction nucleotides: 6. This CDR3 is built from 14 residues. CDR3 nucleotide sequence: TGCGCCAGCAGCTTGTCGGGACTAGCAGGGGAGCAGTTCTTC. It specifies CASSLSGLAGEQFF.

This clone was counted a few times. CDR3 DNA: TGCGCCAGCAGCACAGGAAATGAAAAACTGTTTTTT. Translating it yields CASSTGNEKLFF. V usage is TRBV10-2 and J usage is TRBJ1-4; D may be TRBD1 (5 bases). The germline CDR1 and CDR2 sequences are WSHSY and SAAADI. V lost 6 bases and J 5 bases, leaving 7 bases between the germline ends. This CDR3 is 12 amino acids long.

This clone has a count of ten or more. This chain connects TRBV19 to TRBJ2-7, with 13 nucleotides matching TRBD2. The CDR3 is made up of 18 amino acids. Per the germline V gene, CDR1 is LNHDA and CDR2 is SQIVND (reference sequence). V shed 5 bases and J 2 bases; nucleotides not matched to a gene: 12. CDR3 region: CASSPLGTSGIMAYEQYF. The CDR3 coding sequence is TGTGCCAGTAGTCCGCTCGGGACTAGCGGGATCATGGCCTACGAGCAGTACTTC.

This clone has just a few counts. V usage is TRBV7-7 and J usage is TRBJ2-5; the D is unclear. The germline V gene encodes CDR1 SSHAT and CDR2 FNYEAQ (reference sequence). The length of the CDR3 is 13 residues. V was pared by 1 base and J by 2 bases, with 5 bases between. CDR3 residues: CASSLGRQETQYF. The CDR3 DNA reads as TGTGCCAGCAGCTTAGGGCGACAAGAGACCCAGTACTTC.

The chain recombines TRBV7-2 with TRBJ1-5; TRBD1 matches at 8 bases. Trimming at V came to 2 bases and at J to 5 bases, leaving 8 bases not matched to a gene. Germline CDR1 and CDR2: SGHTA and FQGNSA. The CDR3 runs 16 residues. The CDR3 sequence: CASSLQVRGQDQPQHF. The DNA for the CDR3 is TGTGCCAGCAGCTTACAAGTCAGGGGGCAAGATCAGCCCCAGCATTTT.

V gene TRBV11-2 combines with J gene TRBJ1-4; TRBD1 matches at 9 bases. The CDR3 consists of 13 residues. J gave up 8 bases and V 5 bases, and 3 bases lay outside the gene matches. Germline values: CDR1 SGHAT, CDR2 FQNNGV. The CDR3 loop reads CASSETGGEKLFF. Here the CDR3 DNA reads TGTGCCAGCAGCGAGACAGGGGGAGAAAAACTGTTTTTT.

The J gene is TRBJ2-1, the V gene TRBV30; D is unresolved. Germline-derived CDR1 and CDR2 are GTSNPN and SVGIG (reference sequence). Trimming left V 4 bases short and J 6 bases short, with 13 bases between. The CDR3 length is 13 residues. CDR3 protein: CAWTDGQANEQFF. In DNA, the CDR3 is TGTGCCTGGACCGACGGGCAGGCCAATGAGCAGTTCTTC. The variable domain in full, completed from reference TRBV30 and TRBJ2-1, reads SQTIHQWPATLVQPVGSPLSLECTVEGTSNPNLYWYRQAAGRGLQLLFYSVGIGQISSEVPQNLSASRPQDRQFILSSKKLLLSDSGFYLCAWTDGQANEQFFGPGTRLTVL.

The chain couples TRBV4-2 to TRBJ2-7, with 11 nucleotides matching TRBD2. V gave up 1 base and J gave up 3 bases; unmatched junction bases: 8. Germline assignment: CDR1 LGHNA and CDR2 YNFKEQ. There are 17 residues in the CDR3. The DNA for the CDR3 is TGTGCCAGCAGCCAAGCCCTGGCTAGCGGGAGGAACTACGAGCAGTACTTC. As protein: CASSQALASGRNYEQYF.

The chain couples TRBV2 to TRBJ2-7; no clear D. CDR1 is SNHLY and CDR2 is FYNNEI in the germline V gene. The CDR3 is 14 residues long. Deletions cut 0 bases from V and 5 bases from J, with 11 bases between. The CDR3 protein is CASSEANGADEQYF. CDR3 DNA: TGTGCCAGCAGTGAAGCGAATGGCGCCGACGAGCAGTACTTC.

V gene TRBV18 combines with J gene TRBJ2-1; the match to TRBD2 covers 9 bases. This CDR3 comprises 17 residues. V was clipped by 5 bases and J by 4 bases; unmatched bases: 12. CDR1 is KGHSH and CDR2 is LQKENI in the germline V gene. The CDR3 nucleotides read TGTGCCAGCTCAGCGACTAGCGGTTTGGGGGGTTACAATGAGCAGTTCTTC. Translated, it gives CASSATSGLGGYNEQFF.

This chain joins TRBV28 and TRBJ2-1, with a weak D call TRBD2 (6 bases). Trimming took 4 bases from V and 0 from J, leaving 31 bases between them. Germline V gives CDR1 MDHEN, CDR2 SYDVKM. CDR3 size: 22 residues. CDR3 sequence: CASSSRRRGRAIDLSSYNEQFF. CDR3 bases: TGTGCCAGCAGTTCCCGGCGGAGGGGACGAGCAATAGACCTAAGCTCCTACAATGAGCAGTTCTTC.

This clone showed up just once. The DNA for the CDR3 is TGTGCCAGCAGCCTCTACGGGGGGGCGTCTGAGCAGTTCTTC. This gives the protein CASSLYGGASEQFF. The rearrangement uses TRBV5-6 and TRBJ2-1, with 8 bases fitting TRBD2. V dropped 4 bases and J dropped 9; count of bases not matched to a gene: 9. The length of the CDR3 is 14 residues. Germline CDR1 is SGHDT and CDR2 is YYEEEE.